This is a list of T cell receptor beta chains from one sample in a study of blood T cell repertoires in COVID-19. Here immunoSEQ multiplex PCR was the method, and the copy in TCRdb shows in-frame clones only, minus some. The data contain approximately 350,000 clones, around 82% of them singletons. The sample taken for sequencing was peripheral blood. Receptors originate from a man younger than 40 with active or convalescent COVID-19. Both conserved end residues are part of each CDR3. Fields, in order: D gene, clone size, J gene, V gene, CDR3 DNA, CDR3 protein. The D gene is left open where the match is weak. A row's size may be missing; if present it is once, few, many or a size class.

>.|.|TRBJ1-2|TRBV7-8
TGTGCCAGCAGCGACCCGGGGCGGGATTATGGCTACACCTTC
CASSDPGRDYGYTF
>.|.|TRBJ2-7|TRBV5-6
TGTGCCAGCAGTCGGCAGACCGACTGGCCCGTCTCCTACGAGCAGTACTTC
CASSRQTDWPVSYEQYF
>TRBD2|.|TRBJ2-7|TRBV6-5
TGTGCCAGCAGCGTCACTAGCGGGCCCTACGAGCAGTACTTC
CASSVTSGPYEQYF
>TRBD1|.|TRBJ1-1|TRBV29-1
TGCAGCGTTCCCGGAGGAGGGACAGGGGTCCCAGAAGCTTTCTTT
CSVPGGGTGVPEAFF
>.|.|TRBJ1-2|TRBV12-3/TRBV12-4
TGTGCCAGCAGTTTTGCGGGCTATGGCTACACCTTC
CASSFAGYGYTF
>.|once|TRBJ1-2|TRBV5-1
TGCGCCAGCAGCGCTGATCAAGGAGGATTCGGCTACACCTTC
CASSADQGGFGYTF
>.|.|TRBJ1-1|TRBV3-1/TRBV3-2
TGTGCCAGCAGCCAACCCCAGGGTGGAGCTTTCTTT
CASSQPQGGAFF
>.|.|TRBJ1-1|TRBV6-6
TGTGCCAGCACCCTCGATGGGGAGACGACTGAAGCTTTCTTT
CASTLDGETTEAFF
>TRBD1|.|TRBJ1-1|TRBV5-1
TGCGCCAGCAGCGCTGGACAGGGCCGGGCAGCTGAAGCTTTCTTT
CASSAGQGRAAEAFF
>TRBD2|.|TRBJ2-3|TRBV24-1
TGTGCCACCAGTGGGTTCCAGCGGGGGACTCTCACAGATACGCAGTATTTT
CATSGFQRGTLTDTQYF
>.|.|TRBJ1-1|TRBV5-1
TGCGCCAGCAGTTCATCACAGGGCCTGAACACTGAAGCTTTCTTT
CASSSSQGLNTEAFF
>TRBD1|.|TRBJ2-1|TRBV5-6
TGTGCCAGCAGAGAGTTATCGGGACAGGGGTACAATGAGCAGTTCTTC
CASRELSGQGYNEQFF
>.|.|TRBJ2-2|TRBV7-9
TGTGCCAGCAGCTTAGGCCCGCTAGCGCTACTGAACACCGGGGAGCTGTTTTTT
CASSLGPLALLNTGELFF
>.|.|TRBJ1-5|TRBV28
TGTGCCAGCAGTATCCAGGGCCATCAGCCCCAGCATTTT
CASSIQGHQPQHF
>TRBD1|.|TRBJ1-4|TRBV29-1
TGCAGCGTTGCCCCCGACAGGGAACTGTTTTTT
CSVAPDRELFF
>.|.|TRBJ1-6|TRBV27
TGTGCCAGCAGCCCGCCGGGCCGAAAAGCGGAGTATATCAATTCACCCCTCCACTTT
CASSPPGRKAEYINSPLHF
>TRBD1|.|TRBJ2-1|TRBV25-1
TGTGCCAGCAGTCTGGCAGGGGGCAATGAGCAGTTCTTC
CASSLAGGNEQFF
>.|.|TRBJ2-2|TRBV27
TGTGCCAGCAGTCTCCACAGGTGGAGCACGAACACCGGGGAGCTGTTTTTT
CASSLHRWSTNTGELFF
>.|.|TRBJ1-5|TRBV7-8
TGTGCCAGCAGCCCAACAAGAAATCAGCCCCAGCATTTT
CASSPTRNQPQHF
>.|few|TRBJ1-2|TRBV11-2
TGTGCCAGCAGCTCCCCAGGGTTAAGTGGCTACACCTTC
CASSSPGLSGYTF
>TRBD1|.|TRBJ1-5|TRBV30
TGTGCCTGGGAGACAGGGGATAGCAATCAGCCCCAGCATTTT
CAWETGDSNQPQHF
>TRBD1|.|TRBJ1-1|TRBV2
TGTGCCAGCGGCAGGGGGCGCGAGGACACTGAAGCTTTCTTT
CASGRGREDTEAFF
>.|.|TRBJ1-3|TRBV6-1
TGTGCCAGCAGTGAAATCGGGGAGGGAAACACCATATATTTT
CASSEIGEGNTIYF
>.|.|TRBJ1-1|TRBV21-1
TGTGCCAGCAGCAGTCGGGACAGGGCGGTGACGGGCACTGAAGCTTTCTTT
CASSSRDRAVTGTEAFF
>TRBD2|.|TRBJ2-1|TRBV4-3
TGCGCCAGCAGCCCCCTGCTCGGACTAGCGGCCGACAATGAGCAGTTCTTC
CASSPLLGLAADNEQFF
>TRBD1|once|TRBJ2-2|TRBV5-1
TGCGCCAGCAGCCACGGACAGGGCGCGGGGTCGAACACCGGGGAGCTGTTTTTT
CASSHGQGAGSNTGELFF
>TRBD2|once|TRBJ2-7|TRBV13
TGTGCCAGCAGCTTAGGACTAGCGGGAATCAACGAGCAGTACTTC
CASSLGLAGINEQYF
>TRBD1|.|TRBJ1-2|TRBV4-3
TGCGCCAGCAGCCAAGAGCTGACAGGGGTTGGCTACACCTTC
CASSQELTGVGYTF
>.|.|TRBJ2-7|TRBV10-3
TGTGCCATCAGTCGGGGTGATCTGGACGAGCAGTACTTC
CAISRGDLDEQYF
>TRBD1|.|TRBJ2-7|TRBV5-1
TGCGCCAGCAGGGGCGGACAGGGACCACACTACGAGCAGTACTTC
CASRGGQGPHYEQYF
>.|.|TRBJ1-6|TRBV3-1/TRBV3-2
TGTGCCAGCAGCCTTGGGAGGTATAATTCACCCCTCCACTTT
CASSLGRYNSPLHF
>.|.|TRBJ2-1|TRBV2
TGTGCCAGCAGTACCCCAGGGGTCGTTCTCTACAATGAGCAGTTCTTC
CASSTPGVVLYNEQFF
>.|.|TRBJ2-3|TRBV19
TGTGCCAGTAGTATCAGTCCGAGACAGCTTAGGGCAGATACGCAGTATTTT
CASSISPRQLRADTQYF
>TRBD2|.|TRBJ2-3|TRBV30
TGTGCCTGGAGTCCTAGCGGGAGGGCAGATACGCAGTATTTT
CAWSPSGRADTQYF
>TRBD2|.|TRBJ2-3|TRBV27
TGTGCCAGCCGCGGACTAGCGGTGGATACGCAGTATTTT
CASRGLAVDTQYF
>TRBD1|.|TRBJ1-3|TRBV4-1
TGCGCCAGCAGCCTCCGGGACAGTGGCTCTGGAAACACCATATATTTT
CASSLRDSGSGNTIYF
>.|few|TRBJ2-3|TRBV5-4
TGTGCCAGCAGCTTGGCGGGGGCAGATACGCAGTATTTT
CASSLAGADTQYF
>TRBD1|.|TRBJ1-1|TRBV4-1
TGCGCCAGCAGCCAGTTCGTGGGACAGCTGAACACTGAAGCTTTCTTT
CASSQFVGQLNTEAFF
>TRBD1|.|TRBJ1-2|TRBV28
TGTGCCAGCAGTTCCACCGGGACAGGGGAATCCGTCTATGGCTACACCTTC
CASSSTGTGESVYGYTF
>TRBD1|.|TRBJ2-7|TRBV5-1
TGCGCCAGCAGAGACAGGGGGCCTTCCTACGAGCAGTACTTC
CASRDRGPSYEQYF